Each of the 5 T cell receptor beta chains below was sequenced from the same sample in a study of OX40 agonist ivuxolimab in advanced cancers. TCRdb keeps only in-frame clones here, not all; method: immunoSEQ multiplex PCR. Of approximately 70,000 clones listed, approximately 78% are singletons. The sequences come from CD4+ or CD8+ T cells sorted from blood, collected in a trial of the OX40 agonist ivuxolimab. Receptors were obtained from an adult with an advanced solid tumor such as melanoma, head and neck, liver or kidney cancer.

CDR3 in DNA: TGTGCCAGCAGTGAAACAGGGGGCTATGGCTACACCTTC. It translates to CASSETGGYGYTF. The V gene is TRBV2, the J gene TRBJ1-2, with 8 bases fitting TRBD1. The ends lost 2 bases at V and 4 bases at J; junction bases unmatched: 0. The CDR3 covers 13 residues. Per the germline V gene, CDR1 is SNHLY and CDR2 is FYNNEI.

The chain carries TRBV25-1 and TRBJ1-2, with unresolved D. CDR3 length: 13 residues. The germline V gene has CDR1 MGHDK and CDR2 SYGVNS. V lost 3 bases and J 4 bases, leaving 9 bases between the germline ends. DNA for the CDR3: TGTGCCAGCAGTGATCACAAGGCCTATGGCTACACCTTC. As protein: CASSDHKAYGYTF.

The table lists this clone with a few counts. The chain has TRBV12-5 and TRBJ1-1; D is unclear. This CDR3 comprises 16 residues. CDR1 is LGHNT, CDR2 FRNRAP, per germline. The V end was cut by 0 bases, the J end by 1 base, with 12 bases between. CDR3 region: CASGLVLGRRNTEAFF. In DNA, the CDR3 is TGTGCTAGTGGTTTGGTATTAGGTCGGAGGAACACTGAAGCTTTCTTT.

The gene calls are TRBV9 and TRBJ2-1, with a possible D match to TRBD2 (5 bases). V gave up 0 bases and J gave up 0 bases, with 10 bases separating them. The germline CDR1 and CDR2 sequences are SGDLS and YYNGEE. The CDR3 spans 16 residues. The CDR3 DNA sequence: TGTGCCAGCAGCGTAGCTACTCGGGGCTCCTACAATGAGCAGTTCTTC. This sequence encodes CASSVATRGSYNEQFF.

The chain employs TRBV9 and TRBJ1-1, with a weak D call TRBD1 (5 bases). CDR1 is SGDLS, CDR2 YYNGEE, per germline. V was shortened by 4 bases and J by 8 bases, with 24 bases between the two germline ends. CDR3 length: 16 residues. CDR3 DNA: TGTGCCAGCAGCTTCACCCCCGGGGCCGGGATCGAGGAAGCTTTCTTT. Residues: CASSFTPGAGIEEAFF.